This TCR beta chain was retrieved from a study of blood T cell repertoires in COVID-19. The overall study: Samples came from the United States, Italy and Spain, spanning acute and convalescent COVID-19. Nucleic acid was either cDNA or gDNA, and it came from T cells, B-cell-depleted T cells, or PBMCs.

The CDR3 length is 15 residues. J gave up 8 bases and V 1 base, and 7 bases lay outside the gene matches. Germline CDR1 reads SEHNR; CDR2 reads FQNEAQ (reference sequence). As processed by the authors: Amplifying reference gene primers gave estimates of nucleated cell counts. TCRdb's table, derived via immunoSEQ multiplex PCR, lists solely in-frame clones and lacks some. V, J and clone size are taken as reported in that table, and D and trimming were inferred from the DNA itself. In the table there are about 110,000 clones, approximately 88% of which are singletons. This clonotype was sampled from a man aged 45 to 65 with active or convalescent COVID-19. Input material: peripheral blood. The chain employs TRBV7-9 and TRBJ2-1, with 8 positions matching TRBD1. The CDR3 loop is CASSLVRTGSYEQFF. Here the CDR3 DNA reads TGTGCCAGCAGCTTAGTAAGGACAGGGTCCTATGAGCAGTTCTTC.